This T cell receptor beta chain is from a study of T cell responses to AZD1222 COVID-19 vaccine. In the study overall: Second-dose timings of about 4 or about 12 weeks were pooled. Study-level results: White British donors predominated, females outnumbered males, and clonal diversity was possibly underestimated.

Sequencing used immunoSEQ multiplex PCR; TCRdb keeps in-frame clones, though not all of them. This table has 35,000 or so clones, around nine tenths appearing once. Concerning this clone itself: Antigen unknown.

V gave up 3 bases and J gave up 5 bases, with 20 bases separating them. Germline V gene sequence: CDR1 GTSNPN, CDR2 SVGIG (reference sequence). The length of the CDR3 is 16 residues. V and J are TRBV30 and TRBJ2-1; D possibly corresponds to TRBD2 (7 bases). This TCR was recovered from an adult in good health. Sequenced material: peripheral blood, taken on day 0 of AZD1222 vaccination. This chain's CDR3 is CAWRGGRGAFHNEQFF. The CDR3 nucleotides read TGTGCCTGGAGGGGGGGGCGCGGGGCGTTTCACAATGAGCAGTTCTTC.